Each of the 17 T cell receptor beta chains below was sequenced from the same sample in a study of vaccination effects on CD4 cells after COVID-19. These receptors lack a known antigen. TCRdb's table, derived via immunoSEQ multiplex PCR, lists solely in-frame clones and lacks some. The sample shows about 73,000 clones, around 73% of them seen only once. Culturing for roughly 9 days preceded CD4+ T cell isolation. Vaccine administered to participants consisted of two doses of either BNT162b2 or mRNA-1273. Material: CD4+ T cells from PBMCs cultured without peptide, obtained after COVID-19 vaccination. These TCRs come from a human donor who received a COVID-19 vaccine.

This clone was seen a few times. V and J are TRBV21-1 and TRBJ2-7; TRBD1, the table's D call, was not compared with the DNA. TRBV21-1 is listed as a pseudogene. CDR3 length: 17 residues. This CDR3 is CASSKGDGAEDTYEQYV. CDR3 DNA: TGTGCCAGCAGCAAAGGCGATGGGGCCGAAGACACCTACGAGCAGTACGTC.

The chain employs TRBV18 and TRBJ2-1, with 13 bases lining up with TRBD2. The CDR3 extends over 19 amino acids. Trimming at V came to 4 bases and at J to 4 bases, leaving 13 bases not matched to a gene. The V gene's germline CDR1 is KGHSH and CDR2 LQKENI. The DNA of the CDR3 is TGTGCCAGCTCACGAAAGGGACTAGCGGGGTCCGCGACGTACAATGAGCAGTTCTTC. The encoded protein is CASSRKGLAGSATYNEQFF.

The chain has TRBV27 and TRBJ1-2, with D possibly being TRBD1 (6 bases). With 3 bases removed from V and 6 bases from J, the gap between germline ends came to 20 bases. CDR3 length equals 16 residues. Germline V lookup: CDR1 MNHEY, CDR2 SMNVEV (reference sequence). The CDR3 protein is CASSFLQGRFRDGYTF. CDR3 in DNA: TGTGCCAGCAGTTTCCTACAGGGAAGATTTAGGGATGGCTACACCTTC.

V usage is TRBV19 and J usage is TRBJ1-1, with D maybe TRBD1 (5 bases). Germline V gene sequence: CDR1 LNHDA, CDR2 SQIVND (reference sequence). V lost 5 bases and J 1 base, leaving 5 bases between the germline ends. This CDR3 comprises 12 residues. The CDR3 loop reads CASSDRNTEAFF. The CDR3 DNA follows: TGTGCCAGTAGTGACAGGAACACTGAAGCTTTCTTT.

The chain couples TRBV2 to TRBJ1-2; no firm D call. Germline CDR1 SNHLY, CDR2 FYNNEI. The V end was cut by 7 bases, the J end by 8 bases, with 11 bases between. The CDR3 covers 11 residues. In DNA form, the CDR3 reads TGTGCCAGCACCCGGACGAGCGGCTACACCTTC. Amino acids: CASTRTSGYTF.

In this sample, this clone turned up once. This chain links TRBV6-1 with TRBJ2-7; D might be TRBD1 (5 bases). The CDR3 loop spans 15 amino acids. From germline, CDR1 is MNHNS and CDR2 SASEGT. The ends were cut back, 1 base at V and 9 bases at J, with 19 bases in the middle. CDR3 nucleotide sequence: TGTGCCAGCAGTGAAGGAGAGACAAGGGGAACCGCGCAGTACGTC. Residues: CASSEGETRGTAQYV.

J is TRBJ1-2 and V is TRBV6-2 or TRBV6-3; TRBD1 is a possible D gene (5 bases). Germline loops: CDR1 MNHEY, CDR2 SVGEGT. The CDR3 loop spans 14 amino acids. The V gene lost 4 bases and the J gene lost 4 bases, with 13 bases spanning the gap. The CDR3 DNA follows: TGTGCCAGCAGTTCAGACAGAGCATCCTATGGCTACACCTTC. This translates into CASSSDRASYGYTF.

This clone was recorded a few times. The chain recombines TRBV28 with TRBJ1-4; 7 positions agree with TRBD1. Germline CDR1 is MDHEN and CDR2 is SYDVKM. This CDR3 has 13 amino acids. Germline trimming cut 6 bases from V and 7 bases from J; bases unmatched to any gene: 5. The CDR3 loop reads CASRKTGPEKLFF. For the CDR3, the DNA is TGTGCCAGCAGGAAGACAGGGCCTGAAAAACTGTTTTTT.

The chain couples TRBV4-1 to TRBJ2-3; unclear D gene. Germline loops: CDR1 MGHRA, CDR2 YSYEKL. There are 13 residues in the CDR3. Trimming pared 1 base from V and 0 bases from J, leaving 2 bases between. The chain's CDR3 is CASSQASTDTQYF. The DNA for the CDR3 is TGCGCCAGCAGCCAAGCCAGCACAGATACGCAGTATTTT.

A single count supports this clone. The chain uses TRBV7-9 and TRBJ2-7; D perhaps matches TRBD1 (6 bases). Trimming removed 5 bases at V and 0 bases at J, with 14 bases between. Germline V gene sequence: CDR1 SEHNR, CDR2 FQNEAQ (reference sequence). This CDR3 is built from 15 residues. The CDR3 spells CASSKAGGLSYEQYV. The CDR3 coding sequence is TGTGCCAGCAGCAAAGCTGGGGGCCTCTCCTACGAGCAGTACGTC.

The J gene is TRBJ2-5, the V gene TRBV5-1, with D perhaps matching TRBD2 (5 bases). From germline, CDR1 is SGHRS and CDR2 YFSETQ. CDR3 length equals 14 residues. Trimming cost V 1 base and J 1 base, with 8 bases left between them. The CDR3 region is CASSLSGIQETQYF. The CDR3 DNA sequence: TGCGCCAGCAGCTTGAGCGGCATCCAAGAGACCCAGTACTTC.

The chain uses TRBV28 and TRBJ1-1; D not resolved. V was pared by 8 bases and J by 1 base, with 20 bases between. This CDR3 spans 16 amino acids. CDR1 MDHEN and CDR2 SYDVKM come from the germline V gene. This CDR3 is CASLGISAGENTEAFF. DNA of the CDR3: TGTGCCAGCCTAGGGATTTCCGCGGGTGAGAACACTGAAGCTTTCTTT. Full variable domain (outside the CDR3, taken from reference TRBV28 and TRBJ1-1): DVKVTQSSRYLVKRTGEKVFLECVQDMDHENMFWYRQDPGLGLRLIYFSYDVKMKEKGDIPEGYSVSREKKERFSLILESASTNQTSMYLCASLGISAGENTEAFFGQGTRLTVV.

The J gene is TRBJ1-2, the V gene TRBV6-5; weak D call: TRBD1 (6 bases). The V end lost 5 bases, the J end lost 4 bases, and 14 bases lay between the germline ends. CDR1 and CDR2 (germline): MNHEY, SVGAGI. The CDR3 runs to 14 residues. CDR3 in amino acids: CASSPTTRGYGYTF. CDR3 DNA sequence: TGTGCCAGCAGTCCCACTACCAGGGGCTATGGCTACACCTTC.

The CDR3 DNA reads as TGTGCCAGTAGTTCCCCGGGACAGGGTATAGTCGGGGAGCTGTTTTTT. Translating gives CASSSPGQGIVGELFF. V gene TRBV19 combines with J gene TRBJ2-2; TRBD1 matches at 9 bases. V dropped 5 bases and J dropped 7; count of bases not matched to a gene: 11. The CDR3 consists of 16 residues. CDR1 is LNHDA and CDR2 is SQIVND in the germline V gene (reference sequence).

The rearrangement links TRBV29-1 to TRBJ2-3; tentatively, D is TRBD2 (6 bases). This CDR3 spans 13 amino acids. CDR1 is SQVTM and CDR2 is ANQGSEA in the germline V gene. V lost 7 bases to trimming and J lost 4 bases, with 15 bases between them. CDR3 DNA sequence: TGCAGCGGGGGTCGGGGGTTCTCAGATACGCAGTATTTT. It specifies CSGGRGFSDTQYF.

This clone has just one count. The chain combines TRBV5-6 with TRBJ2-7; 9 nucleotides match TRBD1. V lost 1 base, J lost 4 bases, and 3 bases stayed unmatched. In germline, CDR1 is SGHDT, CDR2 YYEEEE. The CDR3 length is 14 residues. Written as DNA, the CDR3 is TGTGCCAGCAGCTTGAGGACAGGGGTTTACGAGCAGTACGTC. Amino acids: CASSLRTGVYEQYV.

This chain's CDR3 is CSAADSYGYTF. The CDR3 bases are TGCAGTGCCGCGGATAGCTATGGCTACACCTTC. The chain has TRBV20-1 and TRBJ1-2; D unresolved. Per the germline V gene, CDR1 is DFQATT and CDR2 is SNEGSKA (reference sequence). V was pared by 6 bases and J by 4 bases, with 9 bases between. CDR3 length: 11 residues.